This T cell receptor beta chain was documented in a study of cytomegalovirus exposure and HLA in healthy donors. As for this clone: Its antigen is not known.

Primers for the PCR totalled 60 Vbeta and 13 Jbeta. Here immunoSEQ multiplex PCR was the method, and the copy in TCRdb shows in-frame clones only, minus some. The data hold 140,000 to 150,000 clones, with roughly 80% observed a single time. Trimming shortened V by 10 bases and J by 0 bases, and 16 bases separated the two germline ends. In germline, CDR1 is MNHEY, CDR2 SVGAGI. This CDR3 spans 15 amino acids. Overall study results and limits: Later analysis suggested most CMV-associated TCR beta chains were HLA-restricted. Most subjects had HLA-A and HLA-B alleles reportedly predicted accurately by TCR beta sequences.

The sample comprised PBMCs. The sequence was collected from a man aged 35 to 55 in good health and CMV-seropositive. The gene calls are TRBV6-5 and TRBJ1-3; TRBD1 is a possible D gene (6 bases). As DNA, the CDR3 is TGTGCCACCTCGCGGGGGCCTAGCTCTGGAAACACCATATATTTT. It is translated as CATSRGPSSGNTIYF.